These T cell receptor beta chains were read from a single sample in a study of preoperative IRX-2 immunotherapy in early breast cancer. Clones were read by immunoSEQ multiplex PCR, and TCRdb kept only the in-frame ones, dropping some. The data contain around 57,000 clones, around 94% of them seen just once; the ten biggest clones take up 1.5% to 2%. This sample was obtained from a patient treated with IRX-2 immunotherapy. The receptors were sampled from a human donor with breast cancer. The CDR3 runs from the conserved cysteine through the conserved F or W. A D gene is named only where the DNA matches it firmly. The size of a clone is reported for some rows only, either as once, few or many, or as a class for expanded clones.

J | V | size | D | DNA | CDR3
TRBJ1-1 | TRBV7-9 | . | . | TGTGCCAGCAGACCTGATGGGACTGAAGCTTTCTTT | CASRPDGTEAFF
TRBJ1-1 | TRBV19 | . | TRBD1 | TGTGCCAGTAGTCGCCGGGACAGGGGGCGGAACACTGAAGCTTTCTTT | CASSRRDRGRNTEAFF
TRBJ2-5 | TRBV7-9 | . | . | TGTGCCAGCAGCTTAGAACTATCGGCGACCCAGTACTTC | CASSLELSATQYF
TRBJ1-1 | TRBV27 | . | . | TGTGCCAGCAGGAGGGACACTGAAGCTTTCTTT | CASRRDTEAFF
TRBJ2-7 | TRBV27 | . | . | TGTGCCAGCAGTCCGAACCCCGGGTGGTACGAGCAGTACTTC | CASSPNPGWYEQYF
TRBJ1-4 | TRBV13 | . | TRBD1 | TGTGCCAGCAGCCCGAAGAGCTACAGGGGCACGGGTGAAAAACTGTTTTTT | CASSPKSYRGTGEKLFF
TRBJ2-1 | TRBV28 | . | TRBD2 | TGTGCCAGCGGAAGTCTAGCGGGGCCGAGCTCCTACAATGAGCAGTTCTTC | CASGSLAGPSSYNEQFF
TRBJ1-4 | TRBV28 | . | . | TGTGCCAGCAGTTTAGGGGGGGCAGGTGAAAAACTGTTTTTT | CASSLGGAGEKLFF
TRBJ2-5 | TRBV7-2 | . | TRBD2 | TGTGCCAGCAGCGCACAACTAGCGGTCACTTCAGAGACCCAGTACTTC | CASSAQLAVTSETQYF
TRBJ2-7 | TRBV7-2 | . | TRBD2 | TGTGCCAGCAGCTACGCGGGAAGCGGGAGATACGAGCAGTACTTC | CASSYAGSGRYEQYF
TRBJ2-7 | TRBV4-3 | once | . | TGCGCCAGCAGCCCAAGACACCACTACTACGAGCAGTACTTC | CASSPRHHYYEQYF
TRBJ2-7 | TRBV5-4 | . | TRBD1 | TGTGCCAGCAGTACCCTTAGACAGGGGAACACCGAGCAGTACTTC | CASSTLRQGNTEQYF
TRBJ1-1 | TRBV5-1 | . | . | TGCGCCAGCAGAGTAGGGCTTGGCACTGAAGCTTTCTTT | CASRVGLGTEAFF
TRBJ1-2 | TRBV19 | . | . | TGTGCCAGTTCCCGGGGCACCTATGGCTACACCTTC | CASSRGTYGYTF
TRBJ2-1 | TRBV18 | . | . | TGTGCCAGCTCACCAAGTGCACTGGCAAACAATGAGCAGTTCTTC | CASSPSALANNEQFF
TRBJ1-1 | TRBV28 | . | TRBD1 | TGTGCCAGCAGTCCCCTCGGACAGGGTGGCACTGAAGCTTTCTTT | CASSPLGQGGTEAFF
TRBJ2-3 | TRBV7-9 | . | . | TGTGCCAGCAGCTTGGGCACAGATACGCAGTATTTT | CASSLGTDTQYF
TRBJ1-2 | TRBV18 | . | . | TGTGCCAGCTCACCCAAGATAGAGGCGACAGCACACTATGGCTACACCTTC | CASSPKIEATAHYGYTF
TRBJ2-3 | TRBV27 | . | TRBD2 | TGTGCCAGCACGACTAGCGGGAGGGCCCAAGATACGCAGTATTTT | CASTTSGRAQDTQYF
TRBJ1-1 | TRBV4-3 | . | . | TGCGCCAGCAGCCAAGATGCGCCAAGGGGCGCTGAAGCTTTCTTT | CASSQDAPRGAEAFF
TRBJ1-2 | TRBV5-6 | few | . | TGTGCCAGCAGCTTGTGGACAGCGACTAACTATGGCTACACCTTC | CASSLWTATNYGYTF
TRBJ2-7 | TRBV4-2 | . | . | TGTGCCAGCAGCCAAGAAACCCGGGCGTCCTACGAGCAGTACTTC | CASSQETRASYEQYF
TRBJ1-1 | TRBV5-1 | . | . | TGCGCCAGCAGCTTGGCCGCGGGGACTGAAGCTTTCTTT | CASSLAAGTEAFF
TRBJ1-3 | TRBV21-1 | . | . | TGTGCCAGCAGCGCCTTAGGACAGGGAAACACCATATATTTT | CASSALGQGNTIYF
TRBJ1-1 | TRBV6-6 | . | . | TGTGCCAGCAGCCGAAACAGGGAAACTGAAGCTTTCTTT | CASSRNRETEAFF
TRBJ2-7 | TRBV29-1 | . | TRBD1 | TGCAGCGTTAGGGCAGGGGGTGAGCAGTACTTC | CSVRAGGEQYF
TRBJ2-7 | TRBV7-9 | . | TRBD1 | TGTGCCAGCAGCATCGGACAGGCCACCGACGAGCAGTACTTC | CASSIGQATDEQYF
TRBJ1-1 | TRBV5-6 | . | . | TGTGCCAGCAGCTTCGGGGGCGACACTGAAGCTTTCTTT | CASSFGGDTEAFF